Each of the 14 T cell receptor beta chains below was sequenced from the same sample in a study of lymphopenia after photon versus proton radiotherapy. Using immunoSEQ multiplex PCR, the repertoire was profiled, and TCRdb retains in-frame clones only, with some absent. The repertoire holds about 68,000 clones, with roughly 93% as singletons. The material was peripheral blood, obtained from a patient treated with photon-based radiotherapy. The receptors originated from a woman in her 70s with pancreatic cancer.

CDR3 nucleotides: TGTGCCAGCAGCTTAGTAATGAGAGGGCTATCGAACACCGGGGAGCTGTTTTTT. Amino acid sequence: CASSLVMRGLSNTGELFF. V usage is TRBV7-2 and J usage is TRBJ2-2, with a weak D call TRBD2 (5 bases). Per germline, CDR1 SGHTA and CDR2 FQGNSA. The CDR3 runs to 18 residues. Deletions cut 1 base from V and 0 bases from J, with 15 bases between. The full variable domain, in which reference TRBV7-2 and TRBJ2-2 provide the parts outside the CDR3, is GAGVSQSPSNKVTEKGKDVELRCDPISGHTALYWYRQSLGQGLEFLIYFQGNSAPDKSGLPSDRFSAERTGGSVSTLTIQRTQQEDSAVYLCASSLVMRGLSNTGELFFGEGSRLTVL.

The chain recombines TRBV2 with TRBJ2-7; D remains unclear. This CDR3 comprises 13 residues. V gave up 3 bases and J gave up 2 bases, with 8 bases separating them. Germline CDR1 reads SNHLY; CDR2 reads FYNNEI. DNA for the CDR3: TGTGCCAGCAGTGACAACTGGCCCTACGAGCAGTACTTC. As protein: CASSDNWPYEQYF.

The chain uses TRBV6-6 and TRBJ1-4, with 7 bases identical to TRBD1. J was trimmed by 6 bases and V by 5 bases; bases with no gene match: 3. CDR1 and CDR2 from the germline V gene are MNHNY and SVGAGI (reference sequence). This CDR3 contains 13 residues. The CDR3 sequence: CASSPDRDEKLFF. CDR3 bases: TGTGCCAGCAGTCCAGACAGGGATGAAAAACTGTTTTTT.

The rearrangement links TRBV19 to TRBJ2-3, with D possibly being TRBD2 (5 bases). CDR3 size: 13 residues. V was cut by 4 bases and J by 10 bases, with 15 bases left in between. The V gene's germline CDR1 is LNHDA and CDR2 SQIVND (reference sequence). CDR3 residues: CASSTQGSVAQYF. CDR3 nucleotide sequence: TGTGCCAGTAGTACGCAAGGTAGCGTTGCGCAGTATTTT. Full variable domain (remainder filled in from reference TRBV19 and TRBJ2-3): DGGITQSPKYLFRKEGQNVTLSCEQNLNHDAMYWYRQDPGQGLRLIYYSQIVNDFQKGDIAEGYSVSREKKESFPLTVTSAQKNPTAFYLCASSTQGSVAQYFGPGTRLTVL.

CDR3 in DNA: TGTGCCAGCAAGAGGGTGGAATATCACAATGAGCAGTTCTTC. This gives the protein CASKRVEYHNEQFF. V is TRBV27 and J is TRBJ2-1; the D gene is possibly TRBD2 (5 bases). Germline values: CDR1 MNHEY, CDR2 SMNVEV (reference sequence). V shed 7 bases and J shed 5 bases, with 15 bases lying between them. The CDR3 is made up of 14 amino acids.

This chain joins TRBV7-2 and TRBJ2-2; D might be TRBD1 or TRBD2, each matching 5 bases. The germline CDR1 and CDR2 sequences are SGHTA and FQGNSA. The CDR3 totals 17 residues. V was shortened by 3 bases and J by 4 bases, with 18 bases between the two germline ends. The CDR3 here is CASSLGPIQTTTGELFF. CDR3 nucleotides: TGTGCCAGCAGCTTGGGACCCATACAAACTACCACCGGGGAGCTGTTTTTT.

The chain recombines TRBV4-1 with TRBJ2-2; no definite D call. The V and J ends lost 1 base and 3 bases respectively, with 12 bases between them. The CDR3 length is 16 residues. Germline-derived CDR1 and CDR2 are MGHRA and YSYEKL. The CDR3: CASSQGVGPYTGELFF. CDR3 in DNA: TGCGCCAGCAGCCAAGGGGTCGGGCCCTACACCGGGGAGCTGTTTTTT.

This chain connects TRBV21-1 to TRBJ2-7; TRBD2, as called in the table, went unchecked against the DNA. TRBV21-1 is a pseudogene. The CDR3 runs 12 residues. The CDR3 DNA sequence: TGTGCCAGCAGCAAAGCGCGGTACGAGCAGTACTTC. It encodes CASSKARYEQYF.

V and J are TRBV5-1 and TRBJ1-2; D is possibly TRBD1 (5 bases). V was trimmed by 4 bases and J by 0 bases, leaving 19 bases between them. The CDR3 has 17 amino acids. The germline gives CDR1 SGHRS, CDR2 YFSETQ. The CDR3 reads CASSHSGTTNPNYGYTF. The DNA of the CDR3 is TGCGCCAGCAGCCATTCCGGGACGACTAATCCTAACTATGGCTACACCTTC.

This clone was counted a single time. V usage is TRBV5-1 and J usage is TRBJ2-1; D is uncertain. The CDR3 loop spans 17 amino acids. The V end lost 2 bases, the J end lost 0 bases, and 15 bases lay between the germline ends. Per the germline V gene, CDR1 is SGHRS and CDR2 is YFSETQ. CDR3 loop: CASSFFLRPSSYNEQFF. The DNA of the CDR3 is TGCGCCAGCAGCTTTTTTCTGAGACCCAGCTCCTACAATGAGCAGTTCTTC.

This CDR3 reads CSVIAGSTDTQYF. The CDR3 bases are TGCAGCGTTATAGCGGGGAGCACAGATACGCAGTATTTT. The chain couples TRBV29-1 to TRBJ2-3; 8 bases line up with TRBD2. The CDR3 is made up of 13 amino acids. CDR1 is SQVTM, CDR2 ANQGSEA, per germline. The V segment lost 5 bases and the J segment 0 bases; nucleotides outside the gene matches: 1.

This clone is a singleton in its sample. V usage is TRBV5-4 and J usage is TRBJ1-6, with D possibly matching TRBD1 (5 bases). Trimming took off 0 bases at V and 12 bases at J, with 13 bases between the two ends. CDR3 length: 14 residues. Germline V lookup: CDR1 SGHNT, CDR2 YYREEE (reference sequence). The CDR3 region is CASSLDRYGGPLHF. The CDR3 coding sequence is TGTGCCAGCAGCTTGGACCGCTATGGGGGACCCCTCCACTTT.

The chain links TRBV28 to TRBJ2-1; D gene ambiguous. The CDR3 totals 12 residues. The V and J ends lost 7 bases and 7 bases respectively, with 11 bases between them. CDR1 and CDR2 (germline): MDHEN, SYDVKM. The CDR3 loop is CASMGNGNEQFF. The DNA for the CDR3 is TGTGCCAGCATGGGTAATGGGAATGAGCAGTTCTTC.

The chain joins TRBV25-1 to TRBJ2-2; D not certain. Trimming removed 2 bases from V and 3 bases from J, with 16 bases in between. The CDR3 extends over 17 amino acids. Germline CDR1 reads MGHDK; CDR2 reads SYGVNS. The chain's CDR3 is CASSETSSPRYTGELFF. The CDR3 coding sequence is TGTGCCAGCAGTGAAACGTCGAGCCCGCGGTACACCGGGGAGCTGTTTTTT.